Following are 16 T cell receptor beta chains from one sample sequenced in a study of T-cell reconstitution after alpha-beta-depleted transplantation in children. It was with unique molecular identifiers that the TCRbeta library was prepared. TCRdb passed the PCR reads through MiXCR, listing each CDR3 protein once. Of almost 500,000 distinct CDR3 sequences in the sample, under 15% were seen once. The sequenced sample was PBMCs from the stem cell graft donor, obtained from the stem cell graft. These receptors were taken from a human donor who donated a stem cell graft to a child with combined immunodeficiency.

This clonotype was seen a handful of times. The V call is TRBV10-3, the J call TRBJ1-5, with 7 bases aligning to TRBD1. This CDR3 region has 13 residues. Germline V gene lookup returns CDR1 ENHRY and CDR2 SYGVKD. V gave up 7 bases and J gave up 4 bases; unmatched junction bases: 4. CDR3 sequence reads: CAINDRENQPQHF. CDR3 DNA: TGTGCCATCAATGACAGGGAGAATCAGCCCCAGCATTTT.

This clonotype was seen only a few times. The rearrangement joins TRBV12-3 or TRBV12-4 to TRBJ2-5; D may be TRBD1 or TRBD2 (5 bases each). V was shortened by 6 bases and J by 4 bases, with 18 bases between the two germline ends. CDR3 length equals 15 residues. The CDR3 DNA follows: TGTGCCAGCAGACCCTCAGGGAGTTATGGAGAGACCCAGTACTTC. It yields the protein CASRPSGSYGETQYF.

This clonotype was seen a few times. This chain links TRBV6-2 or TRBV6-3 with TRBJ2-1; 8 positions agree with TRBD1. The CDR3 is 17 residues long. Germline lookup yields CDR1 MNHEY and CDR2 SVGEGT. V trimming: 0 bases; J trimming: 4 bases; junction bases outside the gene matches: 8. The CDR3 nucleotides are TGTGCCAGCAGTTACTCCCCCGGGACAGGAAATTACAATGAGCAGTTCTTC. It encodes CASSYSPGTGNYNEQFF.

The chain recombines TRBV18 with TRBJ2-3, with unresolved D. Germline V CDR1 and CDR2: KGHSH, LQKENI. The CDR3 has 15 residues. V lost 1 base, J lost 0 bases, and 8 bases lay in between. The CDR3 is CASSPRNTSTDTQYF. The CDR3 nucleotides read TGTGCCAGCTCACCACGTAATACTAGCACAGATACGCAGTATTTT.

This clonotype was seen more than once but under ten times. CDR3 nucleotide sequence: TGCAGCGTTGAGTGGGCTAGCGGGACAGGAGCAGATACGCAGTATTTT. This sequence encodes CSVEWASGTGADTQYF. The chain uses TRBV29-1 and TRBJ2-3, with D tentatively TRBD2 (9 bases). CDR1 and CDR2 from the germline V gene are SQVTM and ANQGSEA. V shed 3 bases and J shed 4 bases, with 20 bases lying between them. The CDR3 totals 16 residues.

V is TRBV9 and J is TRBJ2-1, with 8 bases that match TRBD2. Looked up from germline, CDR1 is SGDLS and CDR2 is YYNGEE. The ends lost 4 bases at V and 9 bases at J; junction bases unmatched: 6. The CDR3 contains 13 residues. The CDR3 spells CASSLGLEVEQFF. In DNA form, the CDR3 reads TGTGCCAGCAGCTTGGGACTAGAGGTTGAGCAGTTCTTC.

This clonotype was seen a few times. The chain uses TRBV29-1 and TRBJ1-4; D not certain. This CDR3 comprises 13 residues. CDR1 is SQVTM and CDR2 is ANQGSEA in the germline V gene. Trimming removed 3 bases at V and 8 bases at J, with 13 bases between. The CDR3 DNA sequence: TGCAGCGTTGATGACTCCCCGGGCGAAAAACTGTTTTTT. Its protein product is CSVDDSPGEKLFF.

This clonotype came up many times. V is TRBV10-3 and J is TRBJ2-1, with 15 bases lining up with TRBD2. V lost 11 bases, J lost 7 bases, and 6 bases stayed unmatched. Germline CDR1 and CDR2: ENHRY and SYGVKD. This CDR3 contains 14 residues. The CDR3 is CASTGTSGRNEQFF. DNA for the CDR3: TGTGCCTCGACCGGGACTAGCGGGAGGAATGAGCAGTTCTTC.

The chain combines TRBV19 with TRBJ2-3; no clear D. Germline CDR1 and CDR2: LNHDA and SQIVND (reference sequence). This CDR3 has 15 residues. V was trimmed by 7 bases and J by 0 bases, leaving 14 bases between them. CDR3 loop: CASNPGVASTDTQYF. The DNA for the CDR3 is TGTGCCAGTAATCCGGGCGTAGCTAGCACAGATACGCAGTATTTT.

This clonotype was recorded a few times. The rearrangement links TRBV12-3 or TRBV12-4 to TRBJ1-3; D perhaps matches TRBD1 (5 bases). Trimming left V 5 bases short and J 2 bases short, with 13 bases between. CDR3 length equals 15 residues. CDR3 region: CASSPLQVAGNTIYF. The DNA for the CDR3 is TGTGCCAGCAGTCCCCTACAGGTAGCTGGAAACACCATATATTTT.

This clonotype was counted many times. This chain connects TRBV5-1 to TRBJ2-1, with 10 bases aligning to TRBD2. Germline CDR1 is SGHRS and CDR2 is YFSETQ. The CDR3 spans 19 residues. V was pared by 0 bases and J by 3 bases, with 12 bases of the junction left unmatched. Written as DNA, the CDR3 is TGCGCCAGCAGCTTGGTGTCTAGCGGGGGCCTTATTGGCTACAATGAGCAGTTCTTC. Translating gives CASSLVSSGGLIGYNEQFF.

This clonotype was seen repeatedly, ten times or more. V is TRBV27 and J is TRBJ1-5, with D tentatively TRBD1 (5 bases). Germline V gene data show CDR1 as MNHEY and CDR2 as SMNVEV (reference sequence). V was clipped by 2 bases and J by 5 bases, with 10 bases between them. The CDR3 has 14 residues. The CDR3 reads CASSLRGGDQPQHF. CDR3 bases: TGTGCCAGCAGTTTAAGGGGAGGGGATCAGCCCCAGCATTTT.

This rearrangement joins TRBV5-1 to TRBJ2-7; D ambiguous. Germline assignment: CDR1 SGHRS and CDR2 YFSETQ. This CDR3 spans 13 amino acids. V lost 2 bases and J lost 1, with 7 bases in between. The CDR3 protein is CASSFSISYEQYF. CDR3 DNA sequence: TGCGCCAGCAGCTTCAGCATTTCCTACGAGCAGTACTTC.

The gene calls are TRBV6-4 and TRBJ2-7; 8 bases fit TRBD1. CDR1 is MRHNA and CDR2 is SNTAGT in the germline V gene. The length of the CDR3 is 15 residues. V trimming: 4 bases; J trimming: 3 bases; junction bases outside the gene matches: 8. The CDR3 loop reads CASSALGQGNYEQYF. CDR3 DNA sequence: TGTGCCAGCAGTGCCCTCGGACAGGGCAACTACGAGCAGTACTTC.

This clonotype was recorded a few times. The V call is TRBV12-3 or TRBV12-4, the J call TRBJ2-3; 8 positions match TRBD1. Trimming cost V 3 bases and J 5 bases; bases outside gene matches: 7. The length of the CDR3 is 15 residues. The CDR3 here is CASSLAGGLGDTQYF. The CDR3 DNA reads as TGTGCCAGCAGTTTGGCAGGGGGCCTGGGAGATACGCAGTATTTT.

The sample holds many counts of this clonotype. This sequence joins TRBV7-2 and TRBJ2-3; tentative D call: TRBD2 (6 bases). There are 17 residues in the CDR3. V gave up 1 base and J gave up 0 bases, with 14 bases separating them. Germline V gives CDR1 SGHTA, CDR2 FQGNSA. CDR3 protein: CASSLVGGPLSTDTQYF. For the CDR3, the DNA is TGTGCCAGCAGCTTAGTCGGGGGTCCTCTTAGCACAGATACGCAGTATTTT.